The present T cell receptor beta chain was sequenced within a study of blood T cell repertoires in COVID-19. The sample holds many counts of this clone. V gave up 4 bases and J gave up 4 bases; unmatched junction bases: 3. Germline lookup yields CDR1 SGHNT and CDR2 YYREEE (reference sequence). The CDR3 has 13 residues. The protocol was immunoSEQ multiplex PCR, while the TCRdb copy is restricted to in-frame clones and leaves out a portion. The sample records about 170,000 clones, more than 70% being singletons. The clonotype was recovered from a woman in her forties or fifties in a cohort exposed to, infected with or recovered from COVID-19 (not recorded which). The V call is TRBV5-4, the J call TRBJ1-1, with 8 positions matching TRBD1. The specimen was PBMCs or T cells enriched from blood (not recorded which). CDR3 in amino acids: CASSLTGGTEAFF. The CDR3 bases are TGTGCCAGCAGCCTAACAGGGGGCACTGAAGCTTTCTTT.